The 27 T cell receptor beta chains in this list originate from one sample, sequenced in a study of shared clonotypes between healthy human individuals. Clones were sequenced by immunoSEQ multiplex PCR, and TCRdb holds only the in-frame ones, with some missing. The profile covers 2 million to 3 million clones, with under 95% appearing a single time and roughly 0.39% taken by the ten largest. The specimen was naive CD4+ T cells from PBMCs. Specified subset: CD45RA+ positively selected. The receptors derive from a man between 18 and 29 years old in good health. Some clones in this sample may be carry-over from other donors' samples.

V usage is TRBV5-4 and J usage is TRBJ2-5, with 7 bases that match TRBD1. The V gene's germline CDR1 is SGHNT and CDR2 YYREEE (reference sequence). V lost 3 bases to trimming and J lost 5 bases; unmatched junction nucleotides: 4. CDR3 length: 13 residues. CDR3 in DNA: TGTGCCAGCAGCTACACAGGGGAGGAGACCCAGTACTTC. Protein: CASSYTGEETQYF.

The chain carries TRBV29-1 and TRBJ1-3; no clear D gene. From germline, CDR1 is SQVTM and CDR2 ANQGSEA. The CDR3 spans 15 residues. Trimming shortened V by 0 bases and J by 0 bases, and 9 bases separated the two germline ends. This chain's CDR3 is CSVEDPRSSGNTIYF. The CDR3 DNA is TGCAGCGTTGAAGATCCCCGGTCCTCTGGAAACACCATATATTTT.

The chain uses TRBV10-3 and TRBJ2-3; perhaps TRBD1 as D (8 bases). This CDR3 is built from 15 residues. Trimming removed 10 bases at V and 5 bases at J, with 22 bases between. Germline CDR1 is ENHRY and CDR2 is SYGVKD. CDR3 in amino acids: CATTTGAAGEDTQYF. The CDR3 region has the DNA TGTGCCACTACGACAGGGGCCGCGGGAGAAGATACGCAGTATTTT.

This clone was observed a few times. The CDR3 sequence: CASSYRQGKAFF. Written as DNA, the CDR3 is TGTGCCAGCAGCTATCGACAGGGAAAAGCTTTCTTT. The V call is TRBV7-8, the J call TRBJ1-1; TRBD1 agrees at 7 bases. The CDR3 has 12 residues. The V segment lost 4 bases and the J segment 9 bases; nucleotides outside the gene matches: 5. Germline CDR1 and CDR2: SGHVS and FQNEAQ. The variable domain in full, with the rest retrieved from reference TRBV7-8 and TRBJ1-1, is GAGVSQSPRYKVAKRGQDVALRCDPISGHVSLFWYQQALGQGPEFLTYFQNEAQLDKSGLPSDRFFAERPEGSVSTLKIQRTQQEDSAVYLCASSYRQGKAFFGQGTRLTVV.

The chain combines TRBV28 with TRBJ2-3, with D uncertain. Germline V gene data show CDR1 as MDHEN and CDR2 as SYDVKM. The CDR3 totals 13 residues. V was shortened by 3 bases and J by 6 bases, with 10 bases between the two germline ends. CDR3 bases: TGTGCCAGCAGTTTGGCTCAGTCGGATACGCAGTATTTT. Translating gives CASSLAQSDTQYF.

V and J are TRBV6-5 and TRBJ1-2, with D uncertain. V shed 5 bases and J shed 5 bases, with 12 bases lying between them. CDR1 and CDR2 (germline): MNHEY, SVGAGI. The CDR3 runs 13 residues. The chain's CDR3 is CASSRSGIYGYTF. The CDR3 bases are TGTGCCAGCAGTCGAAGTGGGATTTATGGCTACACCTTC.

Note on this clone: Additional DNA sequences in this sample encode the identical CDR3. The CDR3 spells CASSLVVGNTEAFF. CDR3 sequence (DNA): TGTGCCAGCAGCTTAGTCGTAGGTAACACTGAAGCTTTCTTT. This chain joins TRBV7-2 and TRBJ1-1; D gene ambiguous. CDR1 and CDR2 (germline): SGHTA, FQGNSA. Trimming cost V 1 base and J 2 bases, with 8 bases left between them. The CDR3 is made up of 14 amino acids.

This clone was recorded once. The chain links TRBV18 to TRBJ2-2; 8 nucleotides align to TRBD1. CDR3 length: 16 amino acids. The V gene end was trimmed by 0 bases and the J gene end by 3 bases; junction bases not matched to a gene: 3. Germline V CDR1 and CDR2: KGHSH, LQKENI. CDR3 amino acids: CASSPPSQGDTGELFF. CDR3 in DNA: TGTGCCAGCTCACCACCGTCACAGGGGGACACCGGGGAGCTGTTTTTT.

J is TRBJ2-4 and V is TRBV7-8; no clear D. The CDR3 is made up of 14 amino acids. Germline lookup yields CDR1 SGHVS and CDR2 FQNEAQ. Deletions cut 0 bases from V and 6 bases from J, with 9 bases between. The CDR3, as DNA: TGTGCCAGCAGCTTAGCAGGGTCGGGAAACATTCAGTACTTC. Protein: CASSLAGSGNIQYF.

This clone appeared a single time. The gene calls are TRBV14 and TRBJ2-3; 8 nucleotides align to TRBD1. Per the germline V gene, CDR1 is SGHDN and CDR2 is FVKESK. V lost 5 bases to trimming and J lost 1 base; unmatched junction nucleotides: 5. The CDR3 spans 15 residues. CDR3 loop: CASSGQGPRTDTQYF. CDR3 nucleotide sequence: TGTGCCAGCAGCGGACAGGGACCACGCACAGATACGCAGTATTTT.

The rearrangement links TRBV5-1 to TRBJ2-1; D tentatively reads TRBD1 or TRBD2 (5 bases each). Germline V gene sequence: CDR1 SGHRS, CDR2 YFSETQ. The CDR3 totals 15 residues. V lost 1 base, J lost 4 bases, and 12 bases lay in between. The CDR3 DNA sequence: TGCGCCAGCAGCTTGCTAGGGGCGGGTTACAATGAGCAGTTCTTC. Translation: CASSLLGAGYNEQFF.

The rearrangement links TRBV28 to TRBJ1-2; tentative D call: TRBD1 (6 bases). Germline CDR1 and CDR2: MDHEN and SYDVKM. V dropped 2 bases and J dropped 7 bases, with 11 bases sitting between them. The length of the CDR3 is 13 residues. This CDR3 reads CASSLQGPGGYTF. CDR3 DNA sequence: TGTGCCAGCAGTTTACAGGGGCCGGGTGGCTACACCTTC.

The chain recombines TRBV19 with TRBJ2-1, with 7 bases matching TRBD2. The CDR3 is made up of 16 amino acids. CDR1 and CDR2 (germline): LNHDA, SQIVND (reference sequence). J lost 0 bases, V lost 6 bases, and 8 bases had no gene match. The CDR3 here is CASSLLAMSSYNEQFF. The CDR3 DNA reads TGTGCCAGTAGCCTACTAGCGATGAGCTCCTACAATGAGCAGTTCTTC. Full variable domain (missing parts from reference TRBV19 and TRBJ2-1): DGGITQSPKYLFRKEGQNVTLSCEQNLNHDAMYWYRQDPGQGLRLIYYSQIVNDFQKGDIAEGYSVSREKKESFPLTVTSAQKNPTAFYLCASSLLAMSSYNEQFFGPGTRLTVL.

The chain is built from TRBV9 and TRBJ2-7; a possible D gene is TRBD2 (6 bases). The germline V gene has CDR1 SGDLS and CDR2 YYNGEE. Trimming pared 1 base from V and 6 bases from J, leaving 14 bases between. The CDR3 is 14 residues long. The DNA of the CDR3 is TGTGCCAGCAGCGTAACGTGGGGGGTAGGCGAGCAGTACTTC. Translated: CASSVTWGVGEQYF.

V gene TRBV9 combines with J gene TRBJ2-5; TRBD1 might be the D (5 bases). Trimming took off 6 bases at V and 5 bases at J, with 17 bases between the two ends. This CDR3 contains 14 residues. Germline V gene data show CDR1 as SGDLS and CDR2 as YYNGEE. This CDR3 reads CASTQGGFGETQYF. CDR3 in DNA: TGTGCCAGCACCCAGGGTGGGTTCGGCGAGACCCAGTACTTC.

This clone was detected a few times. The V call is TRBV7-4, the J call TRBJ1-1, with D maybe TRBD1 (6 bases). Germline-derived CDR1 and CDR2 are SGHVT and SQSDAQ. This CDR3 region has 13 residues. The V and J ends lost 1 base and 8 bases respectively, with 11 bases between them. DNA for the CDR3: TGTGCCAGCAGCTTAGTGTCAACAGGGGAAGCTTTCTTT. Translating it yields CASSLVSTGEAFF.

The genes are TRBV5-6 and TRBJ2-3; D is unclear. The CDR3 loop spans 16 amino acids. Germline CDR1 is SGHDT and CDR2 is YYEEEE. Trimming pared 0 bases from V and 6 bases from J, leaving 17 bases between. The CDR3: CASSLVLSVISDTQYF. In DNA, the CDR3 is TGTGCCAGCAGCTTGGTTCTCAGCGTCATTAGTGATACGCAGTATTTT.

DNA for the CDR3: TGCGCCAGCAGCCGAGGGACAGGGGCGCCTACTTACAATGAGCAGTTCTTC. Translated, it gives CASSRGTGAPTYNEQFF. The gene calls are TRBV4-1 and TRBJ2-1; 10 bases match TRBD1. Germline loops: CDR1 MGHRA, CDR2 YSYEKL. The CDR3 spans 17 residues. The V gene end was trimmed by 4 bases and the J gene end by 4 bases; junction bases not matched to a gene: 10.

The chain recombines TRBV5-5 with TRBJ1-2; TRBD1 is a possible D gene (5 bases). V was trimmed by 1 base and J by 3 bases, leaving 10 bases between them. CDR1 is SGHKS and CDR2 is YYEKEE in the germline V gene (reference sequence). The CDR3 has 14 residues. The CDR3, as DNA: TGTGCCAGCAGCTTGCAAGGGACGGACTATGGCTACACCTTC. Amino acids: CASSLQGTDYGYTF. Full variable domain (missing parts from reference TRBV5-5 and TRBJ1-2): DAGVTQSPTHLIKTRGQQVTLRCSPISGHKSVSWYQQVLGQGPQFIFQYYEKEERGRGNFPDRFSARQFPNYSSELNVNALLLGDSALYLCASSLQGTDYGYTFGSGTRLTVV.

As to this clone: The same CDR3 also results from other DNA sequences found in this sample. The chain links TRBV5-1 to TRBJ1-6; no firm D call. V was shortened by 0 bases and J by 10 bases, with 8 bases between the two germline ends. CDR1 and CDR2 from the germline V gene are SGHRS and YFSETQ. The CDR3 runs 13 residues. CDR3 in amino acids: CASSLAGRSPLHF. DNA of the CDR3: TGCGCCAGCAGCTTGGCCGGCCGATCACCCCTCCACTTT.

This rearrangement joins TRBV9 to TRBJ2-1, with 7 bases lining up with TRBD1. V shed 0 bases, J shed 5 bases, and the junction held 5 bases outside the gene matches. Looked up from germline, CDR1 is SGDLS and CDR2 is YYNGEE. CDR3 length: 15 residues. DNA for the CDR3: TGTGCCAGCAGCGTAGTAGGGGGCCATCACAATGAGCAGTTCTTC. Residues: CASSVVGGHHNEQFF.

Only one count was recorded for this clone. V gene TRBV5-6 combines with J gene TRBJ1-2, with D uncertain. This CDR3 is built from 16 residues. CDR1 is SGHDT, CDR2 YYEEEE, per germline. Trimming left V 0 bases short and J 4 bases short, with 16 bases between. Here the CDR3 reads CASSLAVSPRPYGYTF. The CDR3 DNA is TGTGCCAGCAGCTTGGCCGTCTCTCCTAGACCCTATGGCTACACCTTC.

CDR3: CASSERRGQETQYF. CDR3 DNA sequence: TGTGCCAGCAGCGAAAGACGGGGCCAAGAGACCCAGTACTTC. The rearrangement uses TRBV7-3 and TRBJ2-5, with D possibly matching TRBD2 (5 bases). The germline V gene has CDR1 SGHTA and CDR2 FQGTGA. V shed 5 bases and J shed 1 base, with 11 bases lying between them. CDR3 size: 14 residues.

The chain carries TRBV6-1 and TRBJ1-3; the D gene is possibly TRBD1 (5 bases). The CDR3 covers 15 residues. Trimming left V 4 bases short and J 2 bases short, with 12 bases between. Germline lookup yields CDR1 MNHNS and CDR2 SASEGT. CDR3 loop: CASSVGQGAGNTIYF. DNA for the CDR3: TGTGCCAGCAGTGTGGGGCAGGGAGCTGGAAACACCATATATTTT.

The chain joins TRBV28 to TRBJ1-1, with 7 bases lining up with TRBD1. Germline CDR1 reads MDHEN; CDR2 reads SYDVKM. V gave up 7 bases and J gave up 1 base; unmatched junction bases: 12. CDR3 size: 16 residues. CDR3 sequence: CASKTSGGGGNTEAFF. In DNA, the CDR3 is TGTGCCAGCAAAACCTCAGGGGGGGGAGGGAACACTGAAGCTTTCTTT.

This chain joins TRBV28 and TRBJ1-4, with 8 bases matching TRBD1. This CDR3 contains 15 residues. V trimming: 4 bases; J trimming: 8 bases; junction bases outside the gene matches: 9. The germline V gene has CDR1 MDHEN and CDR2 SYDVKM. The CDR3 bases are TGTGCCAGCAGTTCTCGGACAGGGTTAGGGGAAAAACTGTTTTTT. Amino acids: CASSSRTGLGEKLFF.

The rearrangement uses TRBV7-9 and TRBJ2-7, with D maybe TRBD1 (7 bases). The V gene's germline CDR1 is SEHNR and CDR2 FQNEAQ (reference sequence). The V and J ends lost 5 bases and 0 bases respectively, with 17 bases between them. The CDR3 has 16 amino acids. CDR3 region: CASSPSQGGTSYEQYF. CDR3 coding DNA: TGTGCCAGCAGCCCCTCCCAGGGGGGTACCTCCTACGAGCAGTACTTC. The full variable domain, its missing parts supplied by reference TRBV7-9 and TRBJ2-7, is DTGVSQNPRHKITKRGQNVTFRCDPISEHNRLYWYRQTLGQGPEFLTYFQNEAQLEKSRLLSDRFSAERPKGSFSTLEIQRTEQGDSAMYLCASSPSQGGTSYEQYFGPGTRLTVT.